The clone carrying this T cell receptor beta chain was counted many times. Germline V gene sequence: CDR1 PRHDT, CDR2 FYEKMQ (reference sequence). There are 16 residues in the CDR3. With 5 bases removed from V and 3 bases from J, the gap between germline ends came to 17 bases. Thyroid surgery had not been preceded by any treatment in any patient. Source study methods: To classify distant metastasis in papillary thyroid cancer, a model was built from CDR3 differences across clinicopathological groups. TCRdb reanalyzed the PCR reads with MiXCR. The V and J calls and clone size are TCRdb's, not the authors'. The sample shows 4,700 or so clones, 23% of them seen only once. The record originates from a study of metastatic and nonmetastatic thyroid tumors. Study summary: Comparative analysis of repertoires was undertaken across blood and tumor or nodule tissue obtained from malignant and benign thyroid patients.

The chain links TRBV13 to TRBJ1-3, with a possible D match to TRBD1 (5 bases). Sequencing input: tumor tissue. This clonotype was sampled from a male donor with papillary thyroid cancer or a benign thyroid nodule (not recorded which). Some clones in this sample may be carry-over from other donors' samples. CDR3 sequence: CASSPPEEGNGNTIYF. The CDR3 DNA reads TGTGCCAGCAGCCCCCCCGAGGAGGGGAATGGAAACACCATATATTTT. Looking up the rest from reference TRBV13 and TRBJ1-3 gives the full variable domain: AAGVIQSPRHLIKEKRETATLKCYPIPRHDTVYWYQQGPGQDPQFLISFYEKMQSDKGSIPDRFSAQQFSDYHSELNMSSLELGDSALYFCASSPPEEGNGNTIYFGEGSWLTVV.